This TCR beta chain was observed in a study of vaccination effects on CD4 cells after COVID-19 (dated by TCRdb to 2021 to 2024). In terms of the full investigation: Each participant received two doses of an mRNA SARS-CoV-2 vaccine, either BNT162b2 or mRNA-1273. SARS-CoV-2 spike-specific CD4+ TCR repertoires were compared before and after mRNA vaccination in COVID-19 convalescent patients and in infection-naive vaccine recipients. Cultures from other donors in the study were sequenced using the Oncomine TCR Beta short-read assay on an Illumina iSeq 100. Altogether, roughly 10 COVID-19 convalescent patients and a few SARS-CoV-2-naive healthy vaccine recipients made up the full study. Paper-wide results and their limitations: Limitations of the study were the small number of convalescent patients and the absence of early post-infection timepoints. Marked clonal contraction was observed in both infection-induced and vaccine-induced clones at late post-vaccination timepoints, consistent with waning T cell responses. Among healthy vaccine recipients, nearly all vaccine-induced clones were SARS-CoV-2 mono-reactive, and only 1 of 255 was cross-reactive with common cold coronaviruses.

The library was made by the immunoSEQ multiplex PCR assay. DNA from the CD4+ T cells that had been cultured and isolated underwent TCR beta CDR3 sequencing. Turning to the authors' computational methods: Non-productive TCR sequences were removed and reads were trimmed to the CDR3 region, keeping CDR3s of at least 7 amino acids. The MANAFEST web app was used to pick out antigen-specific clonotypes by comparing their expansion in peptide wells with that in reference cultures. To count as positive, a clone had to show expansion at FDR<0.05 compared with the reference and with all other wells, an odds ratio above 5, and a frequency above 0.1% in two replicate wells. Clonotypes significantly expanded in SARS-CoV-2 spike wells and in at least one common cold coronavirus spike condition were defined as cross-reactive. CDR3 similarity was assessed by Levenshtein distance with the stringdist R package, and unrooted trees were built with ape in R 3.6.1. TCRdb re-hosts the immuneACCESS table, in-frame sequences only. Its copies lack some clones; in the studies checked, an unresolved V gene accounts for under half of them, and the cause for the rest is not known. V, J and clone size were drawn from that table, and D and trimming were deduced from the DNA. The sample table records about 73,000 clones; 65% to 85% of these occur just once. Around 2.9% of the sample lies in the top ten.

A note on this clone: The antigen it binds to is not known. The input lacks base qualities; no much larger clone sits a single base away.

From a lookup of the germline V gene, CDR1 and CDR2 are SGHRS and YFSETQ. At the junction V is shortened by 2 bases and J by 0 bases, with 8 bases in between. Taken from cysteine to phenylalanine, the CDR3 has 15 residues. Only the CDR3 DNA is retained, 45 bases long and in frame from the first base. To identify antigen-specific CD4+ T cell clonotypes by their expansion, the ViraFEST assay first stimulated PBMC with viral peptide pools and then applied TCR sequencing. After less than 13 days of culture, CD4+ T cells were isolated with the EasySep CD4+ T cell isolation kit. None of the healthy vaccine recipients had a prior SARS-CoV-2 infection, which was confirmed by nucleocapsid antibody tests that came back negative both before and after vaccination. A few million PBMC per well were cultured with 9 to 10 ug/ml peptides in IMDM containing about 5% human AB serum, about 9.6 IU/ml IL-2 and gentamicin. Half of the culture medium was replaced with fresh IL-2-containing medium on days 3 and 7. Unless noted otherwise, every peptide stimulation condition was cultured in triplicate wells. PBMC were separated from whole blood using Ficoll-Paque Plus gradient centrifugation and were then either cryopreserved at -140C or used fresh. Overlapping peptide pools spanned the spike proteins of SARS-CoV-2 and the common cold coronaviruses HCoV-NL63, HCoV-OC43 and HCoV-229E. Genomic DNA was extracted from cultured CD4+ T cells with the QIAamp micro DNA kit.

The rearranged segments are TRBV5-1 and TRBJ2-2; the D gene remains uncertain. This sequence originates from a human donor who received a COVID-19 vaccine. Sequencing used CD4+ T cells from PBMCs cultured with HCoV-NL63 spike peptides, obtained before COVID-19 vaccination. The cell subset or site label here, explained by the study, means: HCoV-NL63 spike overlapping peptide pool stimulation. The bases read TGCGCCAGCAGCTTAAAGATGGCGAACACCGGGGAGCTGTTTTTT. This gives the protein CASSLKMANTGELFF.